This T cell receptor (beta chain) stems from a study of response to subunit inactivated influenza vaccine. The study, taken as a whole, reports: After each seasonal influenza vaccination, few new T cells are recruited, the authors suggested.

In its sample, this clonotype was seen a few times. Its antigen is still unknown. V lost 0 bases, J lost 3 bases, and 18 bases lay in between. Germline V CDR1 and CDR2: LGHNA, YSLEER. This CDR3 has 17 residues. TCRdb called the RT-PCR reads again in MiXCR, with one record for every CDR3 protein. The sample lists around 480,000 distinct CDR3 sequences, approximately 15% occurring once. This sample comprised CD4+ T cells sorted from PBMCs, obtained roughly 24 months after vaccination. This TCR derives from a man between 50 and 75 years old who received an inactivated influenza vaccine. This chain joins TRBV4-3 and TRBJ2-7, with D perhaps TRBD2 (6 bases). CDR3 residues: CASSQDLGGDGVYEQYF. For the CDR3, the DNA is TGCGCCAGCAGCCAAGATCTCGGAGGGGATGGTGTCTACGAGCAGTACTTC.